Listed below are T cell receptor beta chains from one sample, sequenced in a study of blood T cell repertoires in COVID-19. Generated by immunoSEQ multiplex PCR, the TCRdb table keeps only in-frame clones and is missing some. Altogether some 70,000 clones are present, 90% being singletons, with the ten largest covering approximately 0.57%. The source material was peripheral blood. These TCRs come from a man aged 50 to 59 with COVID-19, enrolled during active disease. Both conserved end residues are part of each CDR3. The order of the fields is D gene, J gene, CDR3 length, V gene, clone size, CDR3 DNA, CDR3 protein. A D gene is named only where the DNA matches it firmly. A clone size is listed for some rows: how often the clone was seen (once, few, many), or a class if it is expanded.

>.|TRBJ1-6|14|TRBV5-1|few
TGCGCCAGCAGCTTGGCAGGTTACGGTTCACCCCTCCACTTT
CASSLAGYGSPLHF
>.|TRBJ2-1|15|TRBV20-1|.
TGCAGTGCTAGTAATAGCGGAGGGTACTACAATGAGCAGTTCTTC
CSASNSGGYYNEQFF
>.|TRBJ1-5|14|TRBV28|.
TGTGCCAGCAGTTTTTATGTGGGAGATCAGCCCCAGCATTTT
CASSFYVGDQPQHF
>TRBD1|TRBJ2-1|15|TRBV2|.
TGTGCCAGCAGGCGGGACAGGGGGCTTTTTGGGGAGCAGTTCTTC
CASRRDRGLFGEQFF
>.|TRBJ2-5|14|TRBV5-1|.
TGCGCCAGCAGCGCCCGGGACACAAAAGAGACCCAGTACTTC
CASSARDTKETQYF
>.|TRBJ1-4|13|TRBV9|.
TGTGCCAGCAGCTCGGGGGCTAATGAAAAACTGTTTTTT
CASSSGANEKLFF
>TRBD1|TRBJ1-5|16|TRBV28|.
TGTGCCAGCACCACACCCGGGACAGTTTTTAATCAGCCCCAGCATTTT
CASTTPGTVFNQPQHF
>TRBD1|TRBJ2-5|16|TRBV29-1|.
TGCAGCGTTGATATCGGGACAGGGGAGGTGGAAGGGACCCAGTACTTC
CSVDIGTGEVEGTQYF
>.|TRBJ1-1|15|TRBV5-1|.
TGCGCCAGCAGCCCTCGGGAAGGGGGGAACACTGAAGCTTTCTTT
CASSPREGGNTEAFF
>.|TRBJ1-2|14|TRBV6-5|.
TGTGCCAGCAGTTCTACAGGGTTTGGTTATGGCTACACCTTC
CASSSTGFGYGYTF
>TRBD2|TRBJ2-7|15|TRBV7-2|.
TGTGCCAGCAGCTTTTCGACTAGCGGGAGATACGAGCAGTACTTC
CASSFSTSGRYEQYF
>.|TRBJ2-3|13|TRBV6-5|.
TGTGCCACCAGGGGGGCGGGCACAGATACGCAGTATTTT
CATRGAGTDTQYF
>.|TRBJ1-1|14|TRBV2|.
TGTGCCAGCAGGACAGACAGTCAGAACACTGAAGCTTTCTTT
CASRTDSQNTEAFF
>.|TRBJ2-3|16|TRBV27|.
TGTGCCAGCAGTTTGTCGTCAGGGGAGTTGGCAGATACGCAGTATTTT
CASSLSSGELADTQYF
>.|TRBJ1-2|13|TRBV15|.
TGTGCCACCAGCCCCAGGGACTACTATGGCTACACCTTC
CATSPRDYYGYTF